Presented here are 31 T cell receptor beta chains from one specimen sequenced in a study of cytomegalovirus exposure and HLA in healthy donors (dated by TCRdb to 2016 to 2017). Library prep was done by the immunoSEQ multiplex PCR assay. For the multiplex PCR, a mixture combining 60 forward primers for TCR Vbeta segments and 13 reverse primers for TCR Jbeta segments was used. TCRdb limited this immuneACCESS table to in-frame rearrangements with V and J called. A share of clones is missing; checked studies link under half to unresolved V genes, and the rest is unexplained. This sample is represented by more than 130,000 clones; approximately 73% of them were singletons. The top ten constitute over 13% of the sample. Sequences were obtained from PBMCs. The source is a human donor in good health.

This clone showed up just a few times. V is TRBV6-1 and J is TRBJ2-7; 11 bases are a match to TRBD2. Germline lookup yields CDR1 MNHNS and CDR2 SASEGT. Trimming at V came to 0 bases and at J to 2 bases, leaving 3 bases not matched to a gene. The CDR3 loop spans 16 amino acids. The DNA for the CDR3 is TGTGCCAGCAGTGAAGCTCTAGCGGGAGGTACCTACGAGCAGTACTTC. Protein: CASSEALAGGTYEQYF.

V gene TRBV11-2 combines with J gene TRBJ1-1; D unresolved. The CDR3 contains 15 residues. The V gene's germline CDR1 is SGHAT and CDR2 FQNNGV. V lost 4 bases and J lost 1, with 13 bases in between. The CDR3 sequence is CASSSLRARNTEAFF. The CDR3 DNA reads as TGTGCCAGCAGCTCTTTGAGGGCGAGGAACACTGAAGCTTTCTTT.

The chain recombines TRBV4-1 with TRBJ2-7; TRBD2 matches at 11 bases. Germline V gives CDR1 MGHRA, CDR2 YSYEKL. The ends lost 0 bases at V and 4 bases at J; junction bases unmatched: 5. CDR3 length: 16 amino acids. DNA of the CDR3: TGCGCCAGCAGCCAAGAAGCGGCTAGCGGGAGGTACGAGCAGTACTTC. Its protein is CASSQEAASGRYEQYF.

Here the CDR3 DNA reads TGCGCCAGCAGCTTGGCCCCGGGACAGGCCTACGAGCAGTACTTC. Its protein is CASSLAPGQAYEQYF. The chain has TRBV5-1 and TRBJ2-7; 8 positions match TRBD1. This CDR3 spans 15 amino acids. The J segment lost 2 bases and the V segment lost 0 bases, leaving 4 bases of the junction unmatched. Germline V lookup: CDR1 SGHRS, CDR2 YFSETQ.

The J gene is TRBJ2-1, the V gene TRBV15; 7 bases line up with TRBD1. J lost 4 bases, V lost 1 base, and 4 bases had no gene match. From germline, CDR1 is LNHNV and CDR2 YYDKDF (reference sequence). This CDR3 contains 15 residues. As DNA, the CDR3 is TGTGCCACCAGCAGAGCCCTGGGACAGTACAATGAGCAGTTCTTC. This sequence encodes CATSRALGQYNEQFF.

This rearrangement joins TRBV5-1 to TRBJ1-4, with 7 bases matching TRBD1. Unmatched junction bases numbered 5, after V lost 5 bases and J lost 1 base. The germline gives CDR1 SGHRS, CDR2 YFSETQ. This CDR3 spans 15 amino acids. CDR3 sequence (DNA): TGCGCCAGCAGATCCACAGGGGTAACTAATGAAAAACTGTTTTTT. This codes for CASRSTGVTNEKLFF.

The chain uses TRBV28 and TRBJ2-1; 9 bases are a match to TRBD2. Germline V gene lookup returns CDR1 MDHEN and CDR2 SYDVKM. With 7 bases clipped from V and 5 bases from J, the junction kept 6 bases outside the gene matches. CDR3 length equals 14 residues. The CDR3 region is CASTPSGKDNEQFF. The CDR3 coding sequence is TGTGCCAGCACCCCTAGCGGGAAAGACAATGAGCAGTTCTTC. The full variable domain, its missing parts supplied by reference TRBV28 and TRBJ2-1, is DVKVTQSSRYLVKRTGEKVFLECVQDMDHENMFWYRQDPGLGLRLIYFSYDVKMKEKGDIPEGYSVSREKKERFSLILESASTNQTSMYLCASTPSGKDNEQFFGPGTRLTVL.

The chain employs TRBV12-5 and TRBJ2-2; 8 bases line up with TRBD2. CDR1 LGHNT and CDR2 FRNRAP come from the germline V gene. This CDR3 comprises 18 residues. After removal of 3 bases from V and 0 bases from J, the junction contained 9 bases not matched to a gene. The CDR3: CASGFGLAGPSNTGELFF. CDR3 in DNA: TGTGCTAGTGGTTTCGGTCTAGCGGGCCCCTCGAACACCGGGGAGCTGTTTTTT.

The chain recombines TRBV6-5 with TRBJ2-3; 10 positions match TRBD1. The CDR3 is made up of 15 amino acids. The V gene's germline CDR1 is MNHEY and CDR2 SVGAGI. Trimming at V came to 0 bases and at J to 4 bases, leaving 1 base not matched to a gene. CDR3 amino acids: CASSYSGTGADTQYF. The CDR3 nucleotides are TGTGCCAGCAGTTACTCGGGGACAGGGGCAGATACGCAGTATTTT.

V gene TRBV2 combines with J gene TRBJ2-7, with D hard to call. CDR3 length equals 13 residues. The V end lost 6 bases, the J end lost 0 bases, and 9 bases lay between the germline ends. Germline values: CDR1 SNHLY, CDR2 FYNNEI. CDR3 in amino acids: CASRVSLSYEQYF. The CDR3 nucleotides are TGTGCCAGCAGGGTTAGCCTCTCCTACGAGCAGTACTTC.

The rearrangement links TRBV28 to TRBJ1-4; unclear D gene. With 6 bases removed from V and 5 bases from J, the gap between germline ends came to 16 bases. CDR3 length: 15 residues. CDR1 and CDR2 (germline): MDHEN, SYDVKM. Here the CDR3 reads CASSSSSVRNEKLFF. CDR3 DNA sequence: TGTGCCAGCAGCTCCTCTTCGGTTCGGAATGAAAAACTGTTTTTT.

The rearrangement joins TRBV27 to TRBJ2-7; 9 nucleotides align to TRBD2. Trimming removed 4 bases from V and 4 bases from J; junction bases left unmatched: 8. CDR3 length equals 15 residues. In germline, CDR1 is MNHEY, CDR2 SMNVEV (reference sequence). In nucleotides, the CDR3 is TGTGCCAGCAGTTATTCTAGCGGGGACCGATACGAGCAGTACTTC. Translated, it gives CASSYSSGDRYEQYF.

The gene calls are TRBV10-3 and TRBJ1-2; no firm D call. CDR1 ENHRY and CDR2 SYGVKD come from the germline V gene. V lost 0 bases and J lost 5, with 10 bases in between. CDR3 length: 14 residues. The CDR3 bases are TGTGCCATCAGTGAGTCTGGGCAGCCATATGGCTACACCTTC. Translated, it gives CAISESGQPYGYTF.

This rearrangement joins TRBV28 to TRBJ1-5; no reliable D call. V was shortened by 4 bases and J by 5 bases, with 21 bases between the two germline ends. This CDR3 contains 17 residues. Germline assignment: CDR1 MDHEN and CDR2 SYDVKM. Here the CDR3 reads CASSSFSGVPLDQPQHF. For the CDR3, the DNA is TGTGCCAGCAGTTCCTTCTCCGGGGTTCCCCTTGATCAGCCCCAGCATTTT.

This chain connects TRBV19 to TRBJ2-3; 8 nucleotides match TRBD2. Trimming took 5 bases from V and 3 from J; bases not matched to a gene: 10. Germline V gene lookup returns CDR1 LNHDA and CDR2 SQIVND (reference sequence). The CDR3 is 16 residues long. The CDR3 loop is CASSPVLRGGTDTQYF. DNA for the CDR3: TGTGCCAGTAGTCCAGTCCTCCGGGGGGGGACAGATACGCAGTATTTT.

The chain recombines TRBV2 with TRBJ2-7; D perhaps matches TRBD2 (5 bases). Germline assignment: CDR1 SNHLY and CDR2 FYNNEI. V lost 5 bases to trimming and J lost 0 bases, with 14 bases between them. The CDR3 length is 15 residues. The CDR3 nucleotides are TGTGCCAGCAGTAGCGGACTTCGAAGCTCCTACGAGCAGTACTTC. This encodes CASSSGLRSSYEQYF.

The genes are TRBV5-1 and TRBJ1-2; D ambiguous. Trimming took 4 bases from V and 0 from J, leaving 10 bases between them. The CDR3 spans 14 residues. The germline V gene has CDR1 SGHRS and CDR2 YFSETQ. The DNA of the CDR3 is TGCGCCAGCAGCGAGGTGACTGCTAACTATGGCTACACCTTC. Its translation: CASSEVTANYGYTF.

The V and J genes are TRBV9 and TRBJ2-1, with D perhaps matching TRBD1 (5 bases). Deletions cut 3 bases from V and 0 bases from J, with 10 bases between. The CDR3 length is 15 residues. Germline V gives CDR1 SGDLS, CDR2 YYNGEE. The CDR3 protein is CASSADTSSYNEQFF. The CDR3 region has the DNA TGTGCCAGCAGCGCGGACACAAGCTCCTACAATGAGCAGTTCTTC.

This chain links TRBV27 with TRBJ1-3; possibly TRBD1 for D (5 bases). Trimming left V 7 bases short and J 2 bases short, with 27 bases between. The germline gives CDR1 MNHEY, CDR2 SMNVEV (reference sequence). CDR3 length: 19 amino acids. CDR3 protein: CASTQSAGRFSQPGNTIYF. CDR3 nucleotides: TGTGCCAGCACCCAAAGCGCGGGACGGTTCTCTCAGCCTGGAAACACCATATATTTT.

The CDR3 sequence: CASSPTLGQVQETQYF. The CDR3 nucleotides are TGTGCCAGCTCACCAACTCTGGGACAGGTACAAGAGACCCAGTACTTC. The J gene is TRBJ2-5, the V gene TRBV18; 8 bases line up with TRBD1. CDR3 length: 16 residues. Germline V gene lookup returns CDR1 KGHSH and CDR2 LQKENI. V shed 2 bases and J 2 bases; nucleotides not matched to a gene: 7.

This chain links TRBV1 with TRBJ2-3; the table's D call, TRBD2, has no DNA check behind it. TRBV1 is annotated as a pseudogene. The CDR3 length is 16 residues. DNA for the CDR3: TGCACCAGCAGCCACAAAGCGGGAGTTCGATCAGATACGCAGTATTTT. It specifies CTSSHKAGVRSDTQYF.

This CDR3 reads CASSSTLAGGPGEQFF. CDR3 bases: TGTGCCAGCAGCTCAACCCTAGCGGGAGGGCCTGGTGAGCAGTTCTTC. The chain is built from TRBV7-3 and TRBJ2-1; 12 nucleotides align to TRBD2. This CDR3 comprises 16 residues. V dropped 4 bases and J dropped 9; count of bases not matched to a gene: 10. Germline CDR1 is SGHTA and CDR2 is FQGTGA. The full variable domain, completed using reference TRBV7-3 and TRBJ2-1, is GAGVSQTPSNKVTEKGKYVELRCDPISGHTALYWYRQSLGQGPEFLIYFQGTGAADDSGLPNDRFFAVRPEGSVSTLKIQRTERGDSAVYLCASSSTLAGGPGEQFFGPGTRLTVL.

The chain has TRBV5-1 and TRBJ2-1; 9 bases map to TRBD2. The CDR3 is 16 amino acids. Germline V gene sequence: CDR1 SGHRS, CDR2 YFSETQ. The junction had 5 bases not matched to a gene; V was cut back by 4 bases and J by 0 bases. The CDR3 loop reads CASSESGGSSYNEQFF. In DNA, the CDR3 is TGCGCCAGCAGCGAAAGCGGGGGGTCCTCCTACAATGAGCAGTTCTTC.

The V gene is TRBV28, the J gene TRBJ1-6; D is uncertain. V dropped 9 bases and J dropped 5 bases, with 14 bases sitting between them. The CDR3 runs to 14 residues. Germline-derived CDR1 and CDR2 are MDHEN and SYDVKM. CDR3 loop: CASLGSSNNSPLHF. Here the CDR3 DNA reads TGTGCCAGTCTAGGGAGTTCGAATAATTCACCCCTCCACTTT.

The genes are TRBV11-2 and TRBJ1-2, with D possibly TRBD1 on 6 matching bases. The CDR3 has 16 amino acids. V was cut by 2 bases and J by 6 bases, with 19 bases left in between. The germline CDR1 and CDR2 sequences are SGHAT and FQNNGV. Here the CDR3 DNA reads TGTGCCAGCAGCTTACTAATTGGAGGCCCAGGGGATGGCTACACCTTC. Translating gives CASSLLIGGPGDGYTF.

This sequence joins TRBV7-8 and TRBJ1-2, with D tentatively TRBD1 (6 bases). Per germline, CDR1 SGHVS and CDR2 FQNEAQ. The CDR3 contains 15 residues. Trimming removed 5 bases at V and 3 bases at J, with 16 bases between. The CDR3 is CASSPDSGGDYGYTF. The CDR3 DNA sequence: TGTGCCAGCAGCCCGGACAGCGGGGGGGACTATGGCTACACCTTC.

The chain couples TRBV2 to TRBJ2-5, with D perhaps TRBD1 (5 bases). The CDR3 loop spans 17 amino acids. V lost 5 bases and J lost 2, with 21 bases in between. Germline values: CDR1 SNHLY, CDR2 FYNNEI. The CDR3 nucleotides read TGTGCCAGCAGTTTTCAGGGCTTGTCTGGCCTTCAAGAGACCCAGTACTTC. Its protein product is CASSFQGLSGLQETQYF.

The gene calls are TRBV27 and TRBJ2-7; D gene unclear. Trimming shortened V by 0 bases and J by 6 bases, and 12 bases separated the two germline ends. The CDR3 length is 14 residues. The germline CDR1 and CDR2 sequences are MNHEY and SMNVEV (reference sequence). The CDR3 nucleotides are TGTGCCAGCAGTTTATCGGCAGGTTCGGTCGAGCAGTACTTC. Its translation is CASSLSAGSVEQYF.

This clone was counted between two and nine times. At the DNA level, this CDR3 is encoded by other sequences in the same sample as well. This chain connects TRBV11-3 to TRBJ2-3; no firm D call. The CDR3 spans 11 residues. Germline lookup yields CDR1 SGHNT and CDR2 YENEEA. Trimming removed 3 bases at V and 5 bases at J, with 3 bases between. The CDR3 loop is CASSLRDTQYF. In DNA form, the CDR3 reads TGTGCCAGCAGCTTGAGAGATACGCAGTATTTT.

The rearrangement uses TRBV6-6 and TRBJ2-7, with 7 bases matching TRBD1. The CDR3 runs to 15 residues. The germline V gene has CDR1 MNHNY and CDR2 SVGAGI (reference sequence). V lost 4 bases to trimming and J lost 7 bases; unmatched junction nucleotides: 13. This CDR3 reads CASSSLRGRSGEQYF. The CDR3 DNA reads TGTGCCAGCAGTTCCCTGAGGGGGCGAAGTGGGGAGCAGTACTTC.

The chain couples TRBV30 to TRBJ2-1, with TRBD2 identical over 11 bases. V lost 2 bases to trimming and J lost 7 bases; unmatched junction nucleotides: 7. Per germline, CDR1 GTSNPN and CDR2 SVGIG (reference sequence). There are 15 residues in the CDR3. CDR3 amino acids: CAWSLTSGRGNEQFF. In DNA, the CDR3 is TGTGCCTGGAGTTTAACTAGCGGGAGAGGAAATGAGCAGTTCTTC.